This T cell receptor beta chain is drawn from a study of blood T cell repertoires in COVID-19. For the study at large: PBMCs, B-cell-depleted T cells, or T cells were the source of the cDNA or gDNA that made up the material.

Method: immunoSEQ multiplex PCR; TCRdb's copy keeps in-frame clones and lacks some. The repertoire holds approximately 490,000 clones, with around 90% as singletons. Per the germline V gene, CDR1 is SGHTS and CDR2 is YDEGEE. The CDR3 runs 14 residues. V was pared by 0 bases and J by 7 bases, with 11 bases between. The table lists this clone with a few counts. Across 20 to 25 US areas, participants ranged in age from about 18 to 100 years. Donors in Cohort 3 who had recovered were those with two negative PCRs, healthcare professional clearance, or resolution of their symptoms. The sequence was collected from a woman aged 18-35 years who had recovered from COVID-19. The gene calls are TRBV5-8 and TRBJ1-5; unclear D gene. The sample was PBMCs or T cells enriched from blood (not recorded which). CDR3 sequence reads: CASSLGPPGQPQHF. The CDR3 nucleotides read TGTGCCAGCAGCTTGGGACCCCCGGGGCAGCCCCAGCATTTT.